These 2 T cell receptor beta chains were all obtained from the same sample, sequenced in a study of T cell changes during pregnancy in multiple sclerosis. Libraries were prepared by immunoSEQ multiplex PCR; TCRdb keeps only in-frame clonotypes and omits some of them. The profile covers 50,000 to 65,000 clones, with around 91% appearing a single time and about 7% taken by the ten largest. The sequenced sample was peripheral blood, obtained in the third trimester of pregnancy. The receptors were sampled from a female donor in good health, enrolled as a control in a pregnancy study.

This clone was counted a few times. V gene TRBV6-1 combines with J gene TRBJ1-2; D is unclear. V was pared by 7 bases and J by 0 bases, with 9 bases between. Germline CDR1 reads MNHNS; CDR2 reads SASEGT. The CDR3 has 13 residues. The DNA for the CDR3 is TGTGCCAGCATCCGGGTGTCTAACTATGGCTACACCTTC. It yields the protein CASIRVSNYGYTF.

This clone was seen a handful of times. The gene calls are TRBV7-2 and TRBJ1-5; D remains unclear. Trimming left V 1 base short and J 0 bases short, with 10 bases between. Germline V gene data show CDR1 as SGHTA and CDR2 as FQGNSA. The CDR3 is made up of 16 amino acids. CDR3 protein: CASSLEGEPSNQPQHF. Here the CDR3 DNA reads TGTGCCAGCAGCTTAGAGGGAGAGCCTAGCAATCAGCCCCAGCATTTT.